This TCR beta chain was observed in a study of blood T cell repertoires in COVID-19. Study as a whole: Material from acute and convalescent COVID-19 was sourced from the United States, Italy and Spain. T cells, B-cell-depleted T cells, or PBMCs provided the cDNA or gDNA that served as material.

V was shortened by 6 bases and J by 5 bases, with 22 bases between the two germline ends. The CDR3 consists of 16 residues. CDR1 is KGHSH, CDR2 LQKENI, per germline. In the authors' methods: Researchers report that nucleated cell counts were estimated from reference gene primer amplification. The protocol was immunoSEQ multiplex PCR, while the TCRdb copy is restricted to in-frame clones and leaves out a portion. Clonal size and the V and J genes are those of that table, whereas D and trimming came from the DNA. This sample yields 70,000 to 75,000 clones, of which about 82% are seen a single time; approximately 1.7% belongs to the top ten.

The receptor's source is a woman in her fifties or sixties with acute or convalescent COVID-19. This chain connects TRBV18 to TRBJ1-2; maybe TRBD1 (5 bases). Sequenced: peripheral blood. CDR3 amino acids: CASSLEPLGTEYGYTF. The DNA for the CDR3 is TGTGCCAGCTCGCTAGAGCCCCTCGGGACTGAATATGGCTACACCTTC.